This T cell receptor beta chain was sequenced for a study of cytomegalovirus exposure and HLA in healthy donors (dated by TCRdb to about 2017). For the study in its entirety: An earlier analysis of approximately 640 of the donors reported about 250 Gb of sequence data and roughly 100 million unique TCR beta sequences from some 180 million T cells. An early release that covered about 600 HLA-typed donors contained 300 to 350 gigabases of sequencing data and approximately 85 million unique TCR sequences. The genetic ancestry cluster associated with self-reported Caucasian donors included roughly 84% of the roughly 400 genotyped donors. The study aimed to test whether cataloging public T cell receptors could reveal signatures of past pathogen exposure. The study used immunosequencing to profile the T cell repertoires of approximately 690 subjects and linked those repertoires to cytomegalovirus serostatus. A separate validation cohort of about 110 different subjects was used in addition to the approximately 640-subject first cohort. The study combined high-throughput TCR immunosequencing, statistical association of individual TCRs with disease status, and machine learning to predict cytomegalovirus infection status. A later analysis re-analyzed previously published TCR beta repertoires from 666 donors and added high-resolution HLA genotyping to study TCR occurrence patterns. Rather than drawing on any new phenotypic data, the later analysis identified candidate immune exposures from TCR beta sequences and the way those sequences occurred across donors. In an earlier analysis of around 540 of the donors, high-throughput TCR beta sequencing was used to judge whether each TCR beta V gene segment behaved as functional or pseudogenic. Donor age, sex, ethnicity and CMV serostatus were compiled alongside the repertoire data. In a later genetic analysis, genome-wide SNP genotypes for about 65% of the roughly 700 donors were used, and that subset was treated as a discovery cohort. All discovery cohort repertoires had been generated using a single sequencing platform. Both class I and class II loci were covered by HLA typing, at four-digit resolution. The number of typed donors differed by locus: roughly 629-640 for A, B, C, DRB1 and DQB1; 500 to 550 for DQA1; 606 for DPA1; and 400 to 480 for DPB1. A few DR-DQ haplotypes were handled as single units for association and clustering because linkage in the cohort was strong. Across around 400 genotyped donors of the cohort, an average of roughly 200,000 unique TCR beta nucleotide sequences per donor were sequenced, and around 19% of those sequences were non-productive. Overall study results and their limits: Several of the top co-occurrence clusters appeared to be linked to parvovirus B19, influenza, CMV and Epstein-Barr virus, according to a later analysis. Some IMGT-functional V segments, including TRBV6-2 and TRBV6-3, could not be told apart with the 87-base-pair reads, so those segments were excluded. Linkage disequilibrium might explain the correlated functional status among segregating V segments, but an unknown experimental factor could not be ruled out. In an earlier analysis of roughly 500 of the donors, most TCR beta V segments appeared in productive rearrangements about 90% or about 30% of the time, broadly matching IMGT annotations. An association between a missense DCLRE1C variant and V-gene and J-gene trimming of TCR beta chains was found in a later genetic analysis and replicated in an independent cohort. The study listed approximately 150 TCR beta chains as associated with cytomegalovirus. A later analysis found that HLA-associated TCR beta chains were more clonally expanded and had lower generation probabilities than equally common non-associated chains. The authors suggested that the approach could potentially be extended to other disease states and immunological phenotypes. According to a later genetic analysis, donors in an Asian-associated ancestry cluster had fewer N-insertions in productive TCRs than the approximately 670-donor mean. Cytomegalovirus status was reported to be diagnosed by the classifier with high specificity and sensitivity in both the original and validation cohorts. A group of highly shared sequence variants was considered likely to be a technical artifact of the sequencing pipeline. Roughly uniform sequencing depth across donors was assumed in presence/absence analyses, although this assumption may not hold. A further reported finding was that TCR beta sequences accurately predicted the HLA-A and HLA-B alleles for most subjects in the first cohort. Most TCR sequences were observed very rarely across donors, whereas some public TCRs were present in many individuals. A later analysis found that most CMV-associated TCR beta chains appeared HLA-restricted, with HLA associations seemingly driven largely by CMV exposure. Because counts were too low, roughly 16 rarely observed V segments, including chromosome 9 orphons, were excluded from the earlier analysis of about 500 of the donors. In a later analysis, TCR association rates were found to vary across HLA loci, with the most associated TCRs seen for DRB1 alleles and the fewest for HLA-C alleles. Because HLA typing was unavailable for some donors at each locus, only the typed subset was used in association tests. Only TCR beta chains were sequenced in this cohort, and the absence of alpha or paired-chain data limited detectable features. The only immune exposure information available for the cohort was CMV serostatus. When HLA alleles, especially DR and DQ, strongly co-occurred, attributing TCR associations to individual alleles was difficult. In a later analysis, 16,951 TCR beta sequences were associated with specific HLA alleles at a false discovery rate of 0.05. In vitro tests confirmed that a few of the cytomegalovirus-associated TCR beta chains recognize cytomegalovirus antigens.

Note on this clone: Its target antigen remains unknown. No per-base quality is available; no much larger clone lies one base away.

The protocol used for the library was the immunoSEQ multiplex PCR assay. For the multiplex PCR, a mixture combining 60 forward primers for TCR Vbeta segments and 13 reverse primers for TCR Jbeta segments was used. A multiplex PCR assay on genomic DNA amplified the CDR3 region of rearranged TCR beta genes. The Illumina HiSeq System was used to sequence the amplified TCR beta libraries as 87-base-pair reads. The study's processing was this. Across the 500 to 750 repertoires, a later analysis counted 80 million or so unique TCR beta chains, around 11 million of which were shared by at least two donors. To remove PCR and sequencing errors, raw reads were error-corrected and collapsed into unique sequences using a nearest-neighbor algorithm that merged closely related sequences. To assign V, D and J gene segments, CDR3 sequences were aligned to IMGT reference sequences. For a sequence to be retained, a match of at least six nucleotides was required to both a V gene segment and a J gene segment. A rearrangement counted as productive if the CDR3 had no stop codons and remained in frame with V and J, and every other rearrangement counted as non-productive. CDR3 was defined according to IMGT convention as the region running from the second conserved V-encoded cysteine to the conserved J-encoded phenylalanine. In an earlier analysis of some 550 of the donors, sequences lacking an unambiguous match to a single V gene segment were excluded. In an earlier analysis of some 590 of the donors, a V segment was called functional when productive rearrangements were above 56.7%, and segregating when the standard deviation between donors exceeded 5%. To diagnose cytomegalovirus status from the catalog of TCR beta chain sequences, a statistical classification framework was built. In a later analysis, V and J genes were assigned by comparing TCR nucleotide sequences against IMGT/GENE-DB human TR gene sequences. Using the TCRdist pipeline, a later analysis assigned CDR3 sequences along with most-parsimonious VDJ recombination scenarios. In a later analysis, each TCR beta chain was defined by its CDR3 amino acid sequence together with its V-gene family, and reads lacking a unique V-gene family were excluded. In a later analysis, around 650 highly shared, low-generation-probability nucleotide sequences were removed to address suspected cross-contamination and a sequencing artifact. A later analysis calculated a clonal expansion index for each public chain from normalized within-repertoire ranks of inferred template counts. Generation probabilities in a later analysis came from a VDJ recombination model fitted to out-of-frame rearrangements, and those results were checked against IGoR. Hypergeometric tests were used in a later analysis to score TCR-TCR, TCR-HLA and TCR-CMV co-occurrence, with a repertoire-size bias correction applied to the TCR pairs. In a later analysis, false discovery rates were estimated by permuting HLA or CMV assignments 20 times. A later analysis grouped co-occurring TCRs with DBSCAN, adding TCRdist sequence similarity when clustering within HLA-allele-positive subsets. Repertoires with fewer than 30,000 or more than 120,000 public chains, plus five repertoires with anomalous nucleotide sharing, were excluded from co-occurrence clustering. Sourced from immuneACCESS, this table was stored by TCRdb with only in-frame sequences that have V and J called. A share of the clones is absent; for the studies checked, an unresolved V gene accounts for under half, and the remainder has no known explanation. V, J and clone size are taken as reported in that table, and D and trimming were inferred from the DNA itself. In this sample the table shows roughly 63,000 clones, around 68% of which occur a single time. The ten largest clonotypes hold 20% to 30% of the sample.

Relative to germline, V is 1 base shorter and J is 1 base shorter, with 13 bases between their ends. Spanning cysteine to phenylalanine, the CDR3 consists of 16 amino acids. Kept here is only the CDR3 DNA, which spans 48 bases and is read in frame from base 1. CDR1 SGHVS and CDR2 FNYEAQ are derived from the germline V gene. The cohort comprised several hundred healthy bone marrow donors. At the time of sampling, every cohort member was nominally healthy, though immune exposures that went unrecorded were likely present. The donor tested CMV seropositive and was one of the 289 seropositive cohort members. Every donor gave a peripheral blood sample, and the peripheral blood mononuclear cells from that sample were used for TCR beta sequencing. The Qiagen DNeasy Blood Extraction Kit was used to extract genomic DNA from the blood cell samples.

This receptor was taken from a man aged 45-60 years in good health and CMV-seropositive. The chain links TRBV7-6 with TRBJ2-5; a tentative D call is TRBD2 (6 bases match). The source material was PBMCs. The CDR3 region has the sequence CASSLEAMGGQETQYF. At the DNA level, the sequence is TGTGCCAGCAGCTTAGAGGCAATGGGGGGCCAAGAGACCCAGTACTTC. Joined to the reference TRBV7-6 and TRBJ2-5 proteins, this CDR3 gives the full variable domain: GAGVSQSPRYKVTKRGQDVALRCDPISGHVSLYWYRQALGQGPEFLTYFNYEAQQDKSGLPNDRFSAERPEGSISTLTIQRTEQRDSAMYRCASSLEAMGGQETQYFGPGTRLLVL.